The present T cell receptor (beta chain) was sequenced within a study of neurological immune-mediated disorders. Germline CDR1 and CDR2: SGHDN and FVKESK. Trimming removed 1 base at V and 11 bases at J, with 25 bases between. The CDR3 length is 17 residues. Libraries from sorted cells used 900,000 or so T cells (CD4+ or CD8+). TCRdb reprocessed the 5' RACE reads with MiXCR, giving one entry per CDR3 protein. This table holds more than 35,000 distinct CDR3 sequences, about 6% found once. This sequence was found in a middle-aged woman in good health. Sequencing input: CD4+ T cells from blood. This chain uses TRBV14 with TRBJ2-3; tentative D call: TRBD1 (5 bases). CDR3 in amino acids: CASSQVSLGASFGEQYF. Here the CDR3 DNA reads TGTGCCAGCAGCCAAGTTTCCCTTGGGGCTTCCTTCGGTGAGCAGTATTTT.